This T cell receptor beta chain was found in a study of early T cells in non-severe SARS-CoV-2 infection. This clonotype was picked up many times. The CDR3 consists of 15 residues. V lost 6 bases and J lost 0; bases outside the gene matches: 5. In TCRdb, the 5' RACE reads were re-called with MiXCR into one record per CDR3 protein. Of 50,000 or so distinct CDR3 sequences listed, about 13% are singletons. Material: whole blood. The chain carries TRBV12-3 or TRBV12-4 and TRBJ1-3; 7 bases map to TRBD1. The receptor was derived from an adult who was a healthcare worker with PCR-confirmed SARS-CoV-2 infection or an uninfected control (not recorded which). CDR3 sequence: CASRLDRFSGNTIYF. CDR3 coding DNA: TGTGCCAGCAGGCTGGACAGGTTCTCTGGAAACACCATATATTTT.